This TCR beta chain appears in the sequencing data of a study of blood T cell repertoires in COVID-19. Study in general: Spain, Italy and the United States supplied samples that represented acute and convalescent COVID-19. Nucleic acid was either cDNA or gDNA, and it came from T cells, B-cell-depleted T cells, or PBMCs.

This clone has only a few counts. V was pared by 4 bases and J by 5 bases, with 11 bases of the junction left unmatched. The CDR3 sequence is 15 residues long. CDR1 and CDR2 (germline): SGHRS, YFSETQ. Original handling: The authors estimated nucleated cell counts from reference gene primer amplification. Sequenced by immunoSEQ multiplex PCR; TCRdb stores in-frame clones only, minus some. D and trimming come from the DNA, and the V and J calls and clone size come from that table. The sample gives 57,000 or so clones, more than 75% of which show up once; 14% is in the top ten. Sequencing was done on a sample of peripheral blood. The sequence was collected from a human donor in a cohort sampled during active COVID-19. The rearrangement uses TRBV5-1 and TRBJ1-2; TRBD1 aligns across 7 bases. This chain's CDR3 is CASSPDRSALYGYTF. DNA for the CDR3: TGCGCCAGCAGCCCGGACAGGTCGGCTCTATATGGCTACACCTTC.